The 7 T cell receptor beta chains given below trace back to one sample, sequenced in a study of lymphopenia after photon versus proton radiotherapy. Libraries were prepared by immunoSEQ multiplex PCR; TCRdb keeps only in-frame clonotypes and omits some of them. The repertoire holds fewer than 30,000 clones, with roughly 90% as singletons. This specimen consisted of peripheral blood, obtained from a patient treated with photon-based radiotherapy. The receptors come from a woman in her forties or fifties with cholangiocarcinoma.

The CDR3 sequence is CATSSGGGADSGNTIYF. CDR3 sequence (DNA): TGTGCCACCAGCTCTGGGGGGGGAGCCGACTCTGGAAACACCATATATTTT. The chain is built from TRBV15 and TRBJ1-3; TRBD1 might be the D (5 bases). The V end lost 5 bases, the J end lost 0 bases, and 17 bases lay between the germline ends. Germline V gene sequence: CDR1 LNHNV, CDR2 YYDKDF (reference sequence). This CDR3 is built from 17 residues.

The chain carries TRBV15 and TRBJ1-1; D is uncertain. The length of the CDR3 is 17 residues. Germline assignment: CDR1 LNHNV and CDR2 YYDKDF (reference sequence). Trimming cost V 0 bases and J 0 bases, with 14 bases left between them. DNA for the CDR3: TGTGCCACCAGCAGAGAACGGGCAACCCTAATGAACACTGAAGCTTTCTTT. Protein product: CATSRERATLMNTEAFF.

This rearrangement joins TRBV21-1 to TRBJ1-4; the table's D call, TRBD1, has no DNA check behind it. TRBV21-1 has pseudogene status. The length of the CDR3 is 13 residues. CDR3 sequence reads: CASRVGHCEKLFF. The CDR3, as DNA: TGTGCCAGCAGGGTAGGACACTGTGAAAAACTGTTTTTT.

The chain joins TRBV7-2 to TRBJ2-7; TRBD2 aligns across 10 bases. Trimming took 2 bases from V and 2 from J; bases not matched to a gene: 9. Germline V CDR1 and CDR2: SGHTA, FQGNSA. The CDR3 is 17 amino acids. The CDR3 DNA reads as TGTGCCAGCAGCTTATTTAGCGGGGGGACACCCCCCTACGAGCAGTACTTC. Translated, it gives CASSLFSGGTPPYEQYF.

V is TRBV19 and J is TRBJ1-1; D might be TRBD1 (5 bases). The CDR3 has 14 amino acids. V lost 4 bases and J lost 6, with 15 bases in between. Looked up from germline, CDR1 is LNHDA and CDR2 is SQIVND (reference sequence). The CDR3 region is CASSNLGTAAEAFF. CDR3 in DNA: TGTGCCAGTAGTAACCTCGGGACGGCAGCTGAAGCTTTCTTT.

The chain uses TRBV7-9 and TRBJ2-6; a weak D match, TRBD1 (6 bases). Germline V CDR1 and CDR2: SEHNR, FQNEAQ (reference sequence). The ends were cut back, 1 base at V and 4 bases at J, with 11 bases in the middle. This CDR3 is 16 amino acids long. The CDR3 is CASSLGTATGANVLTF. Here the CDR3 DNA reads TGTGCCAGCAGCTTAGGGACAGCGACCGGGGCCAACGTCCTGACTTTC.

The chain is built from TRBV21-1 and TRBJ2-5. TRBV21-1 is tagged as a pseudogene. The CDR3 extends over 15 amino acids. In DNA form, the CDR3 reads TGTGCCAGCATCCTACCGACGGCGCTTCAAGAGACCCAGTACTTC. It specifies CASILPTALQETQYF.